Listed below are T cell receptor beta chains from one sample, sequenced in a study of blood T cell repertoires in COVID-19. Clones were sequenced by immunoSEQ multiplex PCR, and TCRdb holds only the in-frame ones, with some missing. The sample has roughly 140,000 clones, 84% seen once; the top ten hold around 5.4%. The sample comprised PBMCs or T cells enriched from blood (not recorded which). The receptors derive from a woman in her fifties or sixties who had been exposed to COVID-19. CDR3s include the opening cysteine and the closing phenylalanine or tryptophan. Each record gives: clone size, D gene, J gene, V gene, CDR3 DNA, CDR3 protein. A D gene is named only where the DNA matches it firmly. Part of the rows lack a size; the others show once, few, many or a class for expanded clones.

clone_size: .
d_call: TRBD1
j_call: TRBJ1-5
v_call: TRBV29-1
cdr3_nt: TGCAGCGTCGTAGGGACAGGGGCAGGTTATCAGCCCCAGCATTTT
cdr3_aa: CSVVGTGAGYQPQHF

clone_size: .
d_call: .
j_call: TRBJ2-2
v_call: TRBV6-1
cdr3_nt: TGTGCCAGCAGTGAAACTGACACCGGGGAGCTGTTTTTT
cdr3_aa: CASSETDTGELFF

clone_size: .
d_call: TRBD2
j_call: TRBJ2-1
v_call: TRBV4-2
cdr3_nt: TGTGCCAGCAGCCAAGAGTTAGCGGGAGTTGACAATGAGCAGTTCTTC
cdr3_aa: CASSQELAGVDNEQFF

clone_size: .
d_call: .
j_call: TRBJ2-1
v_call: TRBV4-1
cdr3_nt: TGCGCCAGCAGCCCGACTGGTGCCCTCTCCTACAATGAGCAGTTCTTC
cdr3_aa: CASSPTGALSYNEQFF

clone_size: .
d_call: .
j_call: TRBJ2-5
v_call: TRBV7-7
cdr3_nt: TGTGCCAGCAGCGTACAAGGGACTGCACTGGAGACCCAGTACTTC
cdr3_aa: CASSVQGTALETQYF

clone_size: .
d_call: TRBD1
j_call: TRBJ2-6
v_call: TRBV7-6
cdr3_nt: TGTGCCAGCGGCCAGGGGGCGCTCTCCGGGGCCAACGTCCTGACTTTC
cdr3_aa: CASGQGALSGANVLTF

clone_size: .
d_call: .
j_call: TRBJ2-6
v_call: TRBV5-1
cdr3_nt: TGCGCCAGCAGCTTGTGGCAGGCCGAGTCTGGGGCCAACGTCCTGACTTTC
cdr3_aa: CASSLWQAESGANVLTF

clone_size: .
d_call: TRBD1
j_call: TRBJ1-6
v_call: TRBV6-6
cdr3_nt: TGTGCCAGCAGCTACGGGACAGGGGAGTCACCCCTCCACTTT
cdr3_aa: CASSYGTGESPLHF

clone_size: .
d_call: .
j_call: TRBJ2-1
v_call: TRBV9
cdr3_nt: TGTGCCAGCAGCGCACAGGGCTACAATGAGCAGTTCTTC
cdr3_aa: CASSAQGYNEQFF

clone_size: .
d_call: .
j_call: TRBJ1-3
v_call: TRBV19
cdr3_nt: TGTGCCAGTAGTACAACAGAAACTGGAAACACCATATATTTT
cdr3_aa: CASSTTETGNTIYF

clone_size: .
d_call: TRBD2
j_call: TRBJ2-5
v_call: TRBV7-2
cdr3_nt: TGTGCCAGCAGCTTCTCCGGGGGGGTGGGAGAGACCCAGTACTTC
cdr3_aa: CASSFSGGVGETQYF

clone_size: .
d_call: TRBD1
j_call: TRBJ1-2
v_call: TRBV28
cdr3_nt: TGTGCCAGCAGTGATGCGGGACAGGGGGCCTATGGCTACACCTTC
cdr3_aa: CASSDAGQGAYGYTF

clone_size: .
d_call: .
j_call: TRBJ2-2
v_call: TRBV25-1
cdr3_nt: TGTGCCAGCAGTGAAGACAGCCTCGCGAACACCGGGGAGCTGTTTTTT
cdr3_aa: CASSEDSLANTGELFF

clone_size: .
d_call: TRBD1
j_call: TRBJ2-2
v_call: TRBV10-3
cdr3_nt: TGTGCCATCACCCAGGGGACAGTTAACACCGGGGAGCTGTTTTTT
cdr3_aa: CAITQGTVNTGELFF

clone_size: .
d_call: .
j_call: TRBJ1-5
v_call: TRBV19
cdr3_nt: TGTGCCAGTAGTCCCATGACAGTACAGCCCCAGCATTTT
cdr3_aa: CASSPMTVQPQHF

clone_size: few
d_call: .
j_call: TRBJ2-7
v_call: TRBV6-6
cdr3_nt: TGTGCCAGCAGTTACTTCGACTTTCAAGAGCAGTACTTC
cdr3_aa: CASSYFDFQEQYF

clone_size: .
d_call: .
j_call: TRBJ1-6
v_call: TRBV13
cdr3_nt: TGTGCCAGCAGCTTAGGCCGAGTTGGGCAGGGGAATTCACCCCTCCACTTT
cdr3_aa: CASSLGRVGQGNSPLHF

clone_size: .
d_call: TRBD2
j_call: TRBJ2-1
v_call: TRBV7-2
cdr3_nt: TGTGCCAGCAGCTTCAGACTAGCGGGGGGTACCCACAATGAGCAGTTCTTC
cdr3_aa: CASSFRLAGGTHNEQFF